This entry is about one T cell receptor (beta chain). The antigen is not known. This record belongs to a study of molecular identifiers for immune sequencing clone quantification. Background on the study: RNA, taken in replicates from about 20,000 or 100,000 naive CD8 cells, was split five ways, with four sequenced. Findings of the study overall: Effector cells kept over 98% of their molecules in clones above 20 RNA copies, while naive cells kept under 1% there. With a barcode shared among identical TCR molecules, highly expanded clone sizes could be underestimated.

Preparation of the bulk TCR libraries relied on previously described methods and listed TCR primers. MiXCR, run by TCRdb on the PCR reads, gives a single entry per CDR3 protein. This sample carries under 350,000 distinct CDR3 sequences, 24% of them seen once, and the ten largest clones take 0.65% to 0.75%. This CDR3 is 16 amino acids long. The germline CDR1 and CDR2 sequences are SGHRS and YFSETQ. V lost 4 bases, J lost 0 bases, and 17 bases lay in between. The rearrangement uses TRBV5-1 and TRBJ2-7, with D perhaps given as TRBD1 or TRBD2 (5 bases each). The clonotype originates from a human donor in good health. Some libraries in this study had Jurkat cell RNA spiked in. Sequenced: naive CD8+ T cells from blood, with Jurkat cell RNA spiked in. Documented subset: FACS-sorted CD8+CD4-CCR7+CD45RA+ naive T cells. The CDR3 reads CASSALDGAYSYEQYF. The CDR3 DNA reads TGCGCCAGCAGCGCCCTGGACGGGGCCTACTCCTACGAGCAGTACTTC.